A single sample gave rise to the 3 T cell receptor beta chains below, sequenced in a study of blood T cells in healthy people across ages. Using a J-beta primer mix together with a sample-barcoded 5' primer, a second PCR was run for roughly 6 to 12 cycles. TCRdb reanalysed the 5' RACE reads using MiXCR and keeps one entry per CDR3 protein. This table has 700,000 to 950,000 distinct CDR3 sequences, nearly 60% appearing once. Input material: blood. The receptors come from a man aged 30 to 45 in good health.

This clonotype was seen more than once but under ten times. The chain employs TRBV25-1 and TRBJ2-1; D is perhaps TRBD2 (5 bases). This CDR3 has 17 amino acids. With 1 base removed from V and 8 bases from J, the gap between germline ends came to 21 bases. Germline V gives CDR1 MGHDK, CDR2 SYGVNS. This CDR3 is CASSESREQEGGDEQFF. The CDR3 bases are TGTGCCAGCAGTGAATCGAGGGAACAAGAGGGCGGAGATGAGCAGTTCTTC.

The chain recombines TRBV4-2 with TRBJ1-5; 7 nucleotides align to TRBD1. This CDR3 comprises 14 residues. V lost 5 bases, J lost 4 bases, and 5 bases stayed unmatched. CDR1 and CDR2 from the germline V gene are LGHNA and YNFKEQ. The CDR3 bases are TGTGCCAGCAGCGAGTCCAGGGGGAATCAGCCCCAGCATTTT. Protein sequence: CASSESRGNQPQHF.

The gene calls are TRBV25-1 and TRBJ2-5, with D perhaps matching TRBD2 (5 bases). The J call is uncertain, as TRBJ2-7 better fits the DNA end. Germline values: CDR1 MGHDK, CDR2 SYGVNS. The CDR3 length is 15 residues. The CDR3 spells CASSETGFRDYEQYF. The CDR3 coding sequence is TGTGCCAGCAGTGAAACGGGATTTCGGGACTACGAGCAGTACTTC.